The TCR beta chain under discussion was sequenced for a study of PD-1 blockade in classical Hodgkin lymphoma. Overall study findings and caveats: Before treatment, TCR diversity in newly diagnosed patients was reportedly lower than in healthy donors.

V gave up 0 bases and J gave up 10 bases; unmatched junction bases: 11. The CDR3 is made up of 16 amino acids. The V gene's germline CDR1 is MNHEY and CDR2 SVGAGI. All trial patients relapsed after autologous stem cell transplantation. Profiling relied on immunoSEQ multiplex PCR, and the TCRdb table lists in-frame clones only, not all of them. In the table there are 84,000 or so clones, roughly 91% of which are singletons. Concerning this clone: Its antigen remains unknown.

V is TRBV6-5 and J is TRBJ2-1; 8 nucleotides agree with TRBD2. The sequence derives from a human donor with classical Hodgkin lymphoma. Sequenced material: peripheral blood mononuclear cells (PBMCs), taken before the second cycle of nivolumab. This CDR3 reads CASSYSTGLAGREQFF. DNA for the CDR3: TGTGCCAGCAGTTACTCGACAGGTTTAGCGGGGCGGGAGCAGTTCTTC.